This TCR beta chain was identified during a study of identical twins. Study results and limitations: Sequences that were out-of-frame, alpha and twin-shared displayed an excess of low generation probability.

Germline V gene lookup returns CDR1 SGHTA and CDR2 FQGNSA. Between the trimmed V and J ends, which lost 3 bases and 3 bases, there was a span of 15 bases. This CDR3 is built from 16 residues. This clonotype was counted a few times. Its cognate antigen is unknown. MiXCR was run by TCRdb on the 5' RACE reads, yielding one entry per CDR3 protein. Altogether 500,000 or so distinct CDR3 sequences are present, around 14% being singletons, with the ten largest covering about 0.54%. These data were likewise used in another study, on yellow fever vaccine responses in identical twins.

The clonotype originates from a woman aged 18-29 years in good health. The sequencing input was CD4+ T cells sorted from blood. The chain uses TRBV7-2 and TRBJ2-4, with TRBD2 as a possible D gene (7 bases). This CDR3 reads CASSFERAGHKNIQYF. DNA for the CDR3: TGTGCCAGCAGCTTCGAAAGAGCGGGACACAAAAACATTCAGTACTTC.